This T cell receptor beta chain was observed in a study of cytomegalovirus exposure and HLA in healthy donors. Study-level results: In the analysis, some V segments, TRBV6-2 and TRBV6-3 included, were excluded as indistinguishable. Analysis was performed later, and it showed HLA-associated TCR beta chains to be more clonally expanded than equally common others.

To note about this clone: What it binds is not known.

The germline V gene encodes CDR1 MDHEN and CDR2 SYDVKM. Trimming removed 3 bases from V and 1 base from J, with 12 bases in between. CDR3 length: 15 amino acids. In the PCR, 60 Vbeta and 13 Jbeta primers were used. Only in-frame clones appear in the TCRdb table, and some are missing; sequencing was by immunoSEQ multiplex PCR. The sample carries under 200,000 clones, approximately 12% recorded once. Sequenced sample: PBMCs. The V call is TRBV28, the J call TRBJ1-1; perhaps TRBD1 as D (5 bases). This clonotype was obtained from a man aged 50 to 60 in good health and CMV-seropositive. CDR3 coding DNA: TGTGCCAGCAGTTTCCGGCCGACAGCGAACACTGAAGCTTTCTTT. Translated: CASSFRPTANTEAFF. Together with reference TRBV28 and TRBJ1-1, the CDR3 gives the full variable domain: DVKVTQSSRYLVKRTGEKVFLECVQDMDHENMFWYRQDPGLGLRLIYFSYDVKMKEKGDIPEGYSVSREKKERFSLILESASTNQTSMYLCASSFRPTANTEAFFGQGTRLTVV.